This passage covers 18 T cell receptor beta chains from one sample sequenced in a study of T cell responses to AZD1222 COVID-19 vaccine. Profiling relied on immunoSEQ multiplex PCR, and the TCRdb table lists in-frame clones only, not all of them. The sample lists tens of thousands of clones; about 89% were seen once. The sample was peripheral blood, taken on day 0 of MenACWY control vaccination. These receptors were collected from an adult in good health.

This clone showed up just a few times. CDR3 region: CASSRDPGQIANTGELFF. The CDR3 bases are TGCGCCAGCAGCCGAGACCCTGGACAGATTGCGAACACCGGGGAGCTGTTTTTT. The chain is built from TRBV5-1 and TRBJ2-2, with a possible D match to TRBD1 (6 bases). Germline CDR1 reads SGHRS; CDR2 reads YFSETQ. Trimming removed 4 bases from V and 0 bases from J, with 19 bases in between. CDR3 length equals 18 residues.

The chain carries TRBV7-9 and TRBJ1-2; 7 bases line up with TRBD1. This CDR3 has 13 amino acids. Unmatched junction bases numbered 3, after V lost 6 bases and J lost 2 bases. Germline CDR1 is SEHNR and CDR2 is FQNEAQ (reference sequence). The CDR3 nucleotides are TGTGCCAGCAGTTCGGGACAGAACTATGGCTACACCTTC. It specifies CASSSGQNYGYTF.

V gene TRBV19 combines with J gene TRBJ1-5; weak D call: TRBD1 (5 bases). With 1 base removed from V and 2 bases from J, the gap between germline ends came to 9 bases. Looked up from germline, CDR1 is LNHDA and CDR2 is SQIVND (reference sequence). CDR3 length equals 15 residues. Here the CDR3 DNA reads TGTGCCAGTAGTATAGGGGGGTATGGCAATCAGCCCCAGCATTTT. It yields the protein CASSIGGYGNQPQHF. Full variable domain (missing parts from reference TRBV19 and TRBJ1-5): DGGITQSPKYLFRKEGQNVTLSCEQNLNHDAMYWYRQDPGQGLRLIYYSQIVNDFQKGDIAEGYSVSREKKESFPLTVTSAQKNPTAFYLCASSIGGYGNQPQHFGDGTRLSIL.

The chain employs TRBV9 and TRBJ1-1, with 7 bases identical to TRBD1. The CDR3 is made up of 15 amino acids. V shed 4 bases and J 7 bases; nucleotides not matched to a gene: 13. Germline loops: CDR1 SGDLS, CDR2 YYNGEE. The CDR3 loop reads CASSPQDRALLEAFF. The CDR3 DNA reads TGTGCCAGCAGCCCGCAAGACAGGGCGCTACTTGAAGCTTTCTTT.

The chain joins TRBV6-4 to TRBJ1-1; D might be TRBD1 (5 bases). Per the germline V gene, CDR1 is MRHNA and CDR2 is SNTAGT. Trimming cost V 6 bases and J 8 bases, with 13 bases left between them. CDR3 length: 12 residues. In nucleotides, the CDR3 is TGTGCCAGCAGAAGCGGGCAGGGCGAAGCTTTCTTT. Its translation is CASRSGQGEAFF.

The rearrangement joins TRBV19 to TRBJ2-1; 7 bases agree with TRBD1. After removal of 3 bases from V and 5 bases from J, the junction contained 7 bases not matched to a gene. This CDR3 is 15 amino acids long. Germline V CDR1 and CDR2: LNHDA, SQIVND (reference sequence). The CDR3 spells CASSIGGQRNNEQFF. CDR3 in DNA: TGTGCCAGTAGTATTGGGGGACAGCGGAACAATGAGCAGTTCTTC.

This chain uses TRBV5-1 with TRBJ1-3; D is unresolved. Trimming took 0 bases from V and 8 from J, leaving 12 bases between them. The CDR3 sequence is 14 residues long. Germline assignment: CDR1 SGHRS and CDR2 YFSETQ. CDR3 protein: CASSLGRSEDTIYF. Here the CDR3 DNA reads TGCGCCAGCAGCTTGGGCCGGAGTGAGGACACCATATATTTT.

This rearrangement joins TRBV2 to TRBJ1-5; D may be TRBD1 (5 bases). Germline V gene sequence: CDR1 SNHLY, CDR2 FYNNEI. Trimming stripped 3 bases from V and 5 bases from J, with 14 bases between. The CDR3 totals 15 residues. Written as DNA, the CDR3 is TGTGCCAGCAGTGACGTCAGGGAAGAACATCAGCCCCAGCATTTT. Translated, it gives CASSDVREEHQPQHF.

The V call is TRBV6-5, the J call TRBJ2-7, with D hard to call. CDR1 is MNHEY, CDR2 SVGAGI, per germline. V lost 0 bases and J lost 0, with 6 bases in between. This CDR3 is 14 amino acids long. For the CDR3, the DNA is TGTGCCAGCAGTTACTCAAAGAACTCCTACGAGCAGTACTTC. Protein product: CASSYSKNSYEQYF.

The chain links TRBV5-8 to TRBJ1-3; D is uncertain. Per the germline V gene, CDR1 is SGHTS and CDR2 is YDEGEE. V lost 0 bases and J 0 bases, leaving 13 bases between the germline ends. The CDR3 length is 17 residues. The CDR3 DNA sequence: TGTGCCAGCAGCTTGGAGGTGGGATACTTCTCTGGAAACACCATATATTTT. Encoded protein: CASSLEVGYFSGNTIYF.

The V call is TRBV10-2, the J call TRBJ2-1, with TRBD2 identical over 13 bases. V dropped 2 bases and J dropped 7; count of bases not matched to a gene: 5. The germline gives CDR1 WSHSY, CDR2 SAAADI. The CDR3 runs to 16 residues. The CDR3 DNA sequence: TGCGCCAGCAGTGAGACCGGGACTAGCGGGATGAATGAGCAGTTCTTC. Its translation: CASSETGTSGMNEQFF.

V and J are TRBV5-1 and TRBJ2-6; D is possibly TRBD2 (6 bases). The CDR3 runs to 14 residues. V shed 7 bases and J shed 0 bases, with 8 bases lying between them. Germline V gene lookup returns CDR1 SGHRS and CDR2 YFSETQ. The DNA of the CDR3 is TGCGCCAGCTGGGGGGACTCTGGGGCCAACGTCCTGACTTTC. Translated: CASWGDSGANVLTF.

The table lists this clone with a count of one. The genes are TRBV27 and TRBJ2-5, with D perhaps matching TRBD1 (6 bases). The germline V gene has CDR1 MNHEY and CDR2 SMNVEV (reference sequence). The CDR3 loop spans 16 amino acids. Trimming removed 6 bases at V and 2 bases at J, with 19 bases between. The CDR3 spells CASRNRESNRQETQYF. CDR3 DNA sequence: TGTGCCAGCAGAAACAGGGAGTCCAACCGGCAAGAGACCCAGTACTTC.

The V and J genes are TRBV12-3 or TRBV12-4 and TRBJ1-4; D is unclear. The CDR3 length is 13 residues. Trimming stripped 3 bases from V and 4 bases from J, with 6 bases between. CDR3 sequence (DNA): TGTGCCAGCAGTTTGGGAATTAATGAAAAACTGTTTTTT. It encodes CASSLGINEKLFF.

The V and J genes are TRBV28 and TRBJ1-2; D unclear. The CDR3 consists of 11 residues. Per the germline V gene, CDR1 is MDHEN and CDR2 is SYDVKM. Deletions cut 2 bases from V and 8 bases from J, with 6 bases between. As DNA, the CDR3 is TGTGCCAGCAGTTTACTGGGAGGCTACACCTTC. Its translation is CASSLLGGYTF.

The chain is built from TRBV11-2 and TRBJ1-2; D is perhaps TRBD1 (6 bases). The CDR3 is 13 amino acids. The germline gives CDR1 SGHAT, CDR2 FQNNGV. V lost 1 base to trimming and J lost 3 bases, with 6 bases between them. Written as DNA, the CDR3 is TGTGCCAGCAGCTTAGGGACAGACTATGGCTACACCTTC. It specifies CASSLGTDYGYTF.

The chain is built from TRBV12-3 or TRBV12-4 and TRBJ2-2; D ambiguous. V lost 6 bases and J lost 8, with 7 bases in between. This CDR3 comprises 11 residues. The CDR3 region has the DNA TGTGCCAGCAGGGCGAGGGGGGAGCTGTTTTTT. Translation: CASRARGELFF.

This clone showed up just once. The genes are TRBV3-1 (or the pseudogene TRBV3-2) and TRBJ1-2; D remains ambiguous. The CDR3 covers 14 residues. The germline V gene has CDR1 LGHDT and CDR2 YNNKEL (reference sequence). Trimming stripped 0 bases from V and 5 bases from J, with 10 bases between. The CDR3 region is CASSQDVGGYGYTF. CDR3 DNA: TGTGCCAGCAGCCAAGATGTTGGCGGGTATGGCTACACCTTC.